Listed below are T cell receptor beta chains from one sample, sequenced in a study of T cells in tumors after PD-1 blockade. Data came from immunoSEQ multiplex PCR; TCRdb stores just in-frame clones and leaves some out. The sample has about 4,200 clones, around 69% seen once. Source: tumor tissue, taken before anti-PD-1 treatment. Receptors were obtained from a human donor with basal cell carcinoma. Each CDR3 is given with its conserved first and last residue. Each record gives: V gene, clone size, J gene, D gene, CDR3 DNA, CDR3 protein. D genes are given only for firm matches. Clone size, where shown, is once, few, many, or a class for clones that have expanded.

>TRBV6-5|-|TRBJ1-6|-
TGTGCCAGCAGTCTCACAGGCCCAAATTCACCCCTCCACTTT
CASSLTGPNSPLHF
>TRBV5-8|-|TRBJ1-1|-
TGTGCCAGCAGCTTGGACGGGGGGAACACTGAAGCTTTCTTT
CASSLDGGNTEAFF
>TRBV15|-|TRBJ2-1|TRBD1
TGTGCCACCAGCAAGACAGGGAGAGGATACTACAATGAGCAGTTCTTC
CATSKTGRGYYNEQFF
>TRBV19|once|TRBJ2-3|TRBD2
TGTGCCAGTAGCGGGACTAGCGGGGGCAGTAGCACAGATACGCAGTATTTT
CASSGTSGGSSTDTQYF
>TRBV5-1|-|TRBJ2-1|TRBD1
TGCGCCAGCAGCTCCGGCAGGACAGGGAGTGGACGCAATGAGCAGTTCTTC
CASSSGRTGSGRNEQFF
>TRBV6-5|-|TRBJ2-5|-
TGTGCCAGCAGTTACCGTGCCGGGGGTTGGCAAGAGACCCAGTACTTC
CASSYRAGGWQETQYF
>TRBV7-6|-|TRBJ1-1|-
TGTGCCAGCAGCAGCCCAGGACGGACTCCCGGTGAAGCTTTCTTT
CASSSPGRTPGEAFF
>TRBV7-2|-|TRBJ2-5|-
TGTGCCAGCAGCTCCCGAGTGCAGGAGACCCAGTACTTC
CASSSRVQETQYF
>TRBV7-2|-|TRBJ2-5|-
TGTGCCAGCAGCTTAAGCTTTCGGAGGGGGGAGACCCAGTACTTC
CASSLSFRRGETQYF
>TRBV5-5|once|TRBJ1-6|-
TGTGCCAGCAGCCGCGATGAATCGTCCCTCCACTTT
CASSRDESSLHF
>TRBV5-1|-|TRBJ1-3|-
TGCGCCAGCAGCTTGGCCGGAGACTCTGGAAACACCATATATTTT
CASSLAGDSGNTIYF
>TRBV12-3/TRBV12-4|-|TRBJ2-3|-
TGTGCCAGCACCTTAAGGGGGACGCAGTATTTT
CASTLRGTQYF
>TRBV14|-|TRBJ1-2|-
TGTGCCAGCAGCCAGGGCCGGAATGGCTACACCTTC
CASSQGRNGYTF
>TRBV5-8|few|TRBJ2-2|-
TGTGCCAGCAGCTTTGGGAGGACCGGGGAGCTGTTTTTT
CASSFGRTGELFF
>TRBV19|-|TRBJ1-1|-
TGTGCCAGTAGTATTCTGGGACAAGCCCTTTTTGGTGAAGCTTTCTTT
CASSILGQALFGEAFF
>TRBV19|-|TRBJ1-5|-
TGTGCCAGTAGTATCACGGGAGGAGCTAATCAGCCCCAGCATTTT
CASSITGGANQPQHF
>TRBV24-1|-|TRBJ2-3|-
TGTGCCACAGCCGGGACCACAGATACGCAGTATTTT
CATAGTTDTQYF
>TRBV19|-|TRBJ2-5|TRBD1
TGTGCCAGTAGTATCGGACAGGGGGCCGAGACCCAGTACTTC
CASSIGQGAETQYF
>TRBV5-1|-|TRBJ2-6|-
TGCGCCAGCAGCTTGTCGCGGCAGACTACCTCTGGGGCCAACGTCCTGACTTTC
CASSLSRQTTSGANVLTF
>TRBV6-4|-|TRBJ2-5|-
TGTGCCAGCAGTGACCTCCCAACAGGAACCCAGTACTTC
CASSDLPTGTQYF
>TRBV2|-|TRBJ2-7|-
TGTGCCAGCAGACCAAATTACGTGTCCTACGAGCAGTACTTC
CASRPNYVSYEQYF
>TRBV4-1|-|TRBJ1-1|-
TGCGCCAGCAGCCAAGGAACGGCAGGGGAGACTGAAGCTTTCTTT
CASSQGTAGETEAFF
>TRBV3-1/TRBV3-2|-|TRBJ1-6|-
TGTGCCAGCAGCCCCCGGACTTTAGATTCACCCCTCCACTTT
CASSPRTLDSPLHF
>TRBV30|-|TRBJ1-5|-
TGTGCCTGGAGTGTGGGGCCTGGGGGGAATCAGCCCCAGCATTTT
CAWSVGPGGNQPQHF
>TRBV4-1|-|TRBJ2-3|TRBD2
TGCGCCAGCAGCCAAACTCTAGCGGGGGGGAACGTAGATACGCAGTATTTT
CASSQTLAGGNVDTQYF
>TRBV3-1/TRBV3-2|-|TRBJ1-6|-
TGTGCCAGCAGGAATAGTTCGCGGGGGGCCGTTGGCCTCCACTTT
CASRNSSRGAVGLHF
>TRBV3-1/TRBV3-2|-|TRBJ1-4|TRBD1
TGTGCCAGCAGCCAGAAGGACAGGGCGGGTGAAAAACTGTTTTTT
CASSQKDRAGEKLFF
>TRBV29-1|-|TRBJ2-3|TRBD2
TGCAGCGTTGCGTGGGGGGGAGGAGATACGCAGTATTTT
CSVAWGGGDTQYF
>TRBV7-9|-|TRBJ1-3|TRBD1
TGTGCCAGCAGCTTAGTACGCGGGACAGGCTCTGGAAACACCATATATTTT
CASSLVRGTGSGNTIYF
>TRBV29-1|-|TRBJ1-1|-
TGCAGCGCTGAACGGGCCACAGGGACTGAAGCTTTCTTT
CSAERATGTEAFF
>TRBV29-1|-|TRBJ1-2|TRBD1
TGCAGCGTTGAGGACAGGGGCCTTTATGGCTACACCTTC
CSVEDRGLYGYTF
>TRBV19|-|TRBJ2-1|TRBD2
TGTGCCAGTAGTATCGAAGCGGGGGAGTACAATGAGCAGTTCTTC
CASSIEAGEYNEQFF
>TRBV5-5|-|TRBJ2-2|-
TGTGCCAGCAGCGCGGAGGTTTGGAACGGGGAGCTGTTTTTT
CASSAEVWNGELFF
>TRBV5-5|few|TRBJ1-5|-
TGTGCCAGCACCCCGGGGGGGTCGGGAAATCAGCCCCAGCATTTT
CASTPGGSGNQPQHF
>TRBV19|-|TRBJ1-1|-
TGTGCCAGTAGTATTACGTCTGTAAACACTGAAGCTTTCTTT
CASSITSVNTEAFF
>TRBV12-3/TRBV12-4|medium-sized|TRBJ1-1|-
TGTGCCAGCAGTTCCAGTATGAACACTGAAGCTTTCTTT
CASSSSMNTEAFF